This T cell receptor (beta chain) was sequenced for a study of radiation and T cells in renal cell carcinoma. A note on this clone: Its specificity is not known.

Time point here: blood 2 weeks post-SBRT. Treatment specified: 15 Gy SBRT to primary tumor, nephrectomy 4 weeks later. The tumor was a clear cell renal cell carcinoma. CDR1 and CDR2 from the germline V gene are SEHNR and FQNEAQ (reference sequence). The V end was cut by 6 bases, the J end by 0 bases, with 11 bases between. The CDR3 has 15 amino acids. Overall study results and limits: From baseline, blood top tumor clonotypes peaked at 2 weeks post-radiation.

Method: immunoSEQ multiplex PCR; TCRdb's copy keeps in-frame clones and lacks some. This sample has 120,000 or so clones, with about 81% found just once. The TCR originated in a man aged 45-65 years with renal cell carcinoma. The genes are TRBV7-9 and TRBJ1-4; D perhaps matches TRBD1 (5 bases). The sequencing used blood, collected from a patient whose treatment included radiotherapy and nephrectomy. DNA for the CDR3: TGTGCCAGCAGTCTACCGGGGGCAACTAATGAAAAACTGTTTTTT. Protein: CASSLPGATNEKLFF.